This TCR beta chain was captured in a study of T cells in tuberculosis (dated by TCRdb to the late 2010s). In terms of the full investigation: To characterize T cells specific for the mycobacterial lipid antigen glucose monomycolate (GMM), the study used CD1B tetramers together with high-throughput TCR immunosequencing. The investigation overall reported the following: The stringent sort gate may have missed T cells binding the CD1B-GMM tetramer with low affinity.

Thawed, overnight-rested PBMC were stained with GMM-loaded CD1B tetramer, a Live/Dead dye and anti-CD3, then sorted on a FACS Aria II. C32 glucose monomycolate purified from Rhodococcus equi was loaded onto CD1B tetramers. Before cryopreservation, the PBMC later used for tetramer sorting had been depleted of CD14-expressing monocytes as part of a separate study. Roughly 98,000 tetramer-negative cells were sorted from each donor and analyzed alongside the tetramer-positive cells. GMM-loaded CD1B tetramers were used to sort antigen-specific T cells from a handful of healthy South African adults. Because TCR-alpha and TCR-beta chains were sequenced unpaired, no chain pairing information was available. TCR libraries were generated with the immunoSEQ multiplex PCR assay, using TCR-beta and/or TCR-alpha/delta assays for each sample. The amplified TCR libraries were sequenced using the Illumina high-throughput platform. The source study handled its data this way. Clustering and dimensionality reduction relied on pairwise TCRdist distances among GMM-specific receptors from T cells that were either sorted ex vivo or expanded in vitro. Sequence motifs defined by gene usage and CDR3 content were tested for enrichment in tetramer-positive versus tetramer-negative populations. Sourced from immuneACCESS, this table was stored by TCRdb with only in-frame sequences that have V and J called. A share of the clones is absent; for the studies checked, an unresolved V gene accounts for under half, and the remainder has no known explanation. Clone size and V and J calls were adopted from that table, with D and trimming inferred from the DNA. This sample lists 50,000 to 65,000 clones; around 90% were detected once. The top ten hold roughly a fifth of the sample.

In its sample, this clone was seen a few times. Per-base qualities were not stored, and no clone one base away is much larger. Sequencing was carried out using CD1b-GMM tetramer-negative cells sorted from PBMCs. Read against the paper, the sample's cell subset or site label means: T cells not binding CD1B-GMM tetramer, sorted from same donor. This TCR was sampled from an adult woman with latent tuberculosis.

Here is the DNA: TGTGCCACCAGCAGAGCTCGAGGGACAGGGGGCGTCGAGCAGTACTTC. Protein translation: CATSRARGTGGVEQYF. The rearrangement combines TRBV15 with TRBJ2-7, with TRBD1 matching 12 junction bases. The germline V gene (reference sequence) gives CDR1 as LNHNV and CDR2 as YYDKDF. Compared with germline, V lacks 1 base and J lacks 6 bases; bases without a gene match: 7. Its CDR3 holds 16 amino acids, cysteine through phenylalanine. CDR3 DNA only is kept here, 48 bases in frame from base 1.